This record concerns one T cell receptor (beta chain) sequence. The antigen is not known. This record comes from a study of T cell responses to AZD1222 COVID-19 vaccine. Study-wide background: Pooling of second doses given at about 4 or about 12 weeks was done. Points from the study as a whole: Breadth and depth of Spike-specific TCRs rose after two AZD1222 doses. Mostly white British, mostly female donors; authors suggested clonal diversity may be underestimated.

Repertoires were generated with immunoSEQ multiplex PCR, while TCRdb's copy carries only in-frame clones and drops some. Counted here are more than 85,000 clones, approximately 88% occurring once; the ten biggest clones make up about 17%. Trimming removed 6 bases from V and 4 bases from J, with 1 base in between. The CDR3 consists of 9 residues. The receptor's source is an adult in good health. The V and J genes are TRBV6-7 and TRBJ2-7; D gene uncertain. TRBV6-7 is an open reading frame whose function is uncertain. The starting material was peripheral blood, obtained on day 0 of AZD1222 vaccination. The CDR3 is CASRYEQYF. In nucleotides, the CDR3 is TGTGCCAGCAGGTACGAGCAGTACTTC.